This T cell receptor (beta chain) comes out of a study of T cells after yellow fever vaccination. In making TCR cDNA, 5'RACE template switching added a universal primer site and UMIs to it. TCRdb called the 5' RACE reads again in MiXCR, with one record for every CDR3 protein. The sample lists 300,000 or so distinct CDR3 sequences; about 4% were seen once. V was clipped by 4 bases and J by 10 bases, with 10 bases between them. The CDR3 runs to 11 residues. Remarks on this clonotype: Its antigen remains unknown. A much larger clone lies a single base off, so this may be a read error.

Study-wide results and limits: Once the booster was given, most primary-vaccination clones reappeared, at approximately 97% for CD4 and over 75% for CD8. FACS-sorted repertoires might harbor abundant contaminating clonotypes from the bulk population.

The source material was PBMCs, sampled 5 days after the yellow fever booster vaccination. The chain joins TRBV12-3 or TRBV12-4 to TRBJ1-2; a weak D match, TRBD1 (5 bases). The origin of this receptor is a man younger than 30 who received the YFV17D yellow fever vaccine. The CDR3 region is CASSSGSDYTF. CDR3 nucleotides: TGTGCCAGCAGTTCAGGGAGTGACTACACCTTC.